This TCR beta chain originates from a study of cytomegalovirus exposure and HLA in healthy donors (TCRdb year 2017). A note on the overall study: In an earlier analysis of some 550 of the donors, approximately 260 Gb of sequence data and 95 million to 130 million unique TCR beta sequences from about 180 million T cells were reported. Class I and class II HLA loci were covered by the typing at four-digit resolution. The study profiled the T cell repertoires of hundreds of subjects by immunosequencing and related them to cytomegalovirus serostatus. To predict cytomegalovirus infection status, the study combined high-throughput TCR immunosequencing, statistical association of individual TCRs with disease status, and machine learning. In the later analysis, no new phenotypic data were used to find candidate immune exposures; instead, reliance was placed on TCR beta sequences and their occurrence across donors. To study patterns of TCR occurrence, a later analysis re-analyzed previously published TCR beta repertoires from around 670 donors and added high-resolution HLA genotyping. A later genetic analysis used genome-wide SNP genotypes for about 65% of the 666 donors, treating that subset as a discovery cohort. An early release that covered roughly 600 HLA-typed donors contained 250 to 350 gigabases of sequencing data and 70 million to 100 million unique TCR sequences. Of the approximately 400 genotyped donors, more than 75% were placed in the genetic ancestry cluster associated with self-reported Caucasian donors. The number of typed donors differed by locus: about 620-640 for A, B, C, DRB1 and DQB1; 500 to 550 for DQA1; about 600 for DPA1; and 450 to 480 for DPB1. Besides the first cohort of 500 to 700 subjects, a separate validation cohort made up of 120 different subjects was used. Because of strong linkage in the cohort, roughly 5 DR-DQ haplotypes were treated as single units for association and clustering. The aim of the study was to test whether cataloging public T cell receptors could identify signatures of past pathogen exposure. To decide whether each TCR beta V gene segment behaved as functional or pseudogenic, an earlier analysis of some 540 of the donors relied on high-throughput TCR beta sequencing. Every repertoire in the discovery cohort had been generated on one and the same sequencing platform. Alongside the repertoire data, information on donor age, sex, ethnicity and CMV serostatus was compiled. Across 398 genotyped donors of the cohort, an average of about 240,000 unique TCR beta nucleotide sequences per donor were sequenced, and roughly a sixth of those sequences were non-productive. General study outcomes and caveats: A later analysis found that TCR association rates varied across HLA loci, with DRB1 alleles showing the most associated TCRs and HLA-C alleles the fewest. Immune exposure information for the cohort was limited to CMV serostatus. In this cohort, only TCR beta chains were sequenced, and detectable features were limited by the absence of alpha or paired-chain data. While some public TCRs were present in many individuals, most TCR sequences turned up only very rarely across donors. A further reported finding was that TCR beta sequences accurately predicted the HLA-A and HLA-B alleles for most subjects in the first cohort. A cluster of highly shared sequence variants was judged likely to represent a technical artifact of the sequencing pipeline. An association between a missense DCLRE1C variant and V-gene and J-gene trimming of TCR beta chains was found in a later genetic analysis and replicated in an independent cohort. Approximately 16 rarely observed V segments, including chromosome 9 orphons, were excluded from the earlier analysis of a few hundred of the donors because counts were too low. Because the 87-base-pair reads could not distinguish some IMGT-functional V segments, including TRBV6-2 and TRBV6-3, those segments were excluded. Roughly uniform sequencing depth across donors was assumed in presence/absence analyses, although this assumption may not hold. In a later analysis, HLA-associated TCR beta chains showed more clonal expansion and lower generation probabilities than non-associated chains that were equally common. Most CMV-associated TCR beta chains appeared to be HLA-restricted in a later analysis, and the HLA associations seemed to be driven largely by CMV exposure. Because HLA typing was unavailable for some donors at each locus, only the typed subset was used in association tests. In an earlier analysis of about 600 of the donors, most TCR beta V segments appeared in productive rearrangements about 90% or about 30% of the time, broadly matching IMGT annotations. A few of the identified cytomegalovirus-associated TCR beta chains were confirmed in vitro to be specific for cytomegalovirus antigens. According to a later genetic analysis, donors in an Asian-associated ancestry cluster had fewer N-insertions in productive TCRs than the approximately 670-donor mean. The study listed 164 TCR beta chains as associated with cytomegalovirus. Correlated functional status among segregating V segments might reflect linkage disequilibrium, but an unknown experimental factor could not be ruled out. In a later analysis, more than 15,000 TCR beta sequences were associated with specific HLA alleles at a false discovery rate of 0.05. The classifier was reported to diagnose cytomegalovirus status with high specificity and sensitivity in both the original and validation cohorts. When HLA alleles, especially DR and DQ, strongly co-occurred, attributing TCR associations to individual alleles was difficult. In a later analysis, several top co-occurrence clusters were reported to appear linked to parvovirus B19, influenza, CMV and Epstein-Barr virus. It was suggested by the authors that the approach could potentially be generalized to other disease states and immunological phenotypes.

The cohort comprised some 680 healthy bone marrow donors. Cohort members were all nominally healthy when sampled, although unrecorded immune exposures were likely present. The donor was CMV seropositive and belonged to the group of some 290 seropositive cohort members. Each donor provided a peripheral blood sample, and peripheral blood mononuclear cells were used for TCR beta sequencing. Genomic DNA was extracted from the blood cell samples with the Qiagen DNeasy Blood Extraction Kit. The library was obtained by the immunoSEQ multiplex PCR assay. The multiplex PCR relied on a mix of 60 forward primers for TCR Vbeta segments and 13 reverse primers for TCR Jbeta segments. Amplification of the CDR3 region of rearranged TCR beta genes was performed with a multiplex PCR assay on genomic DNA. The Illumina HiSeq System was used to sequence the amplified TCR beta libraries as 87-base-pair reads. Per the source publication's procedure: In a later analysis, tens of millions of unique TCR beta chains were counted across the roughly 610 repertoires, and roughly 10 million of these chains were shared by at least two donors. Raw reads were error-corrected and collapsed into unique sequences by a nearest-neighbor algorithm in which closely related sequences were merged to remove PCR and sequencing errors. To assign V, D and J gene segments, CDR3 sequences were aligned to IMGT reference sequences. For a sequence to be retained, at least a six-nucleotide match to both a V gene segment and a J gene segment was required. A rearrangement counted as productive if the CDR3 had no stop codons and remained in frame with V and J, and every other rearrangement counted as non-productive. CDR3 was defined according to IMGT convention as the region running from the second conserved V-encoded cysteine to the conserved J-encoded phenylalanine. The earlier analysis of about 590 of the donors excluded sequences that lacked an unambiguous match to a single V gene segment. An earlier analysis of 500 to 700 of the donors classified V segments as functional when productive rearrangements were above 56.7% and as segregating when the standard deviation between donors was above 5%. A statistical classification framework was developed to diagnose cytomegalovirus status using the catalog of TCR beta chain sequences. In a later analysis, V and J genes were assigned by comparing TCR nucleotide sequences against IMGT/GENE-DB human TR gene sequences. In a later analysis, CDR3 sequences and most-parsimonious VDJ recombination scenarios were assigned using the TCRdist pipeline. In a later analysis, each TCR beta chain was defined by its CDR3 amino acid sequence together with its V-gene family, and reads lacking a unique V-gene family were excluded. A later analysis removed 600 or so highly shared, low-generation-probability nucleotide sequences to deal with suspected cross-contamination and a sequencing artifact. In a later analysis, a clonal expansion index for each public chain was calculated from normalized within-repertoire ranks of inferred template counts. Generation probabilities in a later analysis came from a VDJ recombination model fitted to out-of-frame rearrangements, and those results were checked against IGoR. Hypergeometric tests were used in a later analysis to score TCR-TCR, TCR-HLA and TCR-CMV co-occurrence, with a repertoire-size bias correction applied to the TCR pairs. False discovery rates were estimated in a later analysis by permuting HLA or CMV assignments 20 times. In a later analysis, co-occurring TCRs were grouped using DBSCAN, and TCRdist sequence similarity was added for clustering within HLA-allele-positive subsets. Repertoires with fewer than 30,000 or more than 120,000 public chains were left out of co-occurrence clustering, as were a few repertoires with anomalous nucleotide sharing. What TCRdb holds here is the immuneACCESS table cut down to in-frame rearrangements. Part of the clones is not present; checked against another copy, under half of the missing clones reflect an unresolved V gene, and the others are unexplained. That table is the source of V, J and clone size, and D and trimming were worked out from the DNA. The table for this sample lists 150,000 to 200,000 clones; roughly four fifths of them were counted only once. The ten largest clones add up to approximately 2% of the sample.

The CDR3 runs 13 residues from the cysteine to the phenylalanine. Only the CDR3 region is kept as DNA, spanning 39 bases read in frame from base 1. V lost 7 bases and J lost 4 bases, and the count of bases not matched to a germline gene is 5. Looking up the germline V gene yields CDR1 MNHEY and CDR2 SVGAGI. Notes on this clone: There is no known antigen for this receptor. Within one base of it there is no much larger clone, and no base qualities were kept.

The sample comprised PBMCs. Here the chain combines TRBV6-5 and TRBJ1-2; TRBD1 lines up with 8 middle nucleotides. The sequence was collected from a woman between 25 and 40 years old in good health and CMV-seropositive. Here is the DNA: TGTGCCAGCACCTTAGACAGGGGCTATGGCTACACCTTC. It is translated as CASTLDRGYGYTF.